These T cell receptor beta chains were read from a single sample in a study of shared clonotypes between healthy human individuals. The data were produced by immunoSEQ multiplex PCR, yet TCRdb's version contains in-frame clones alone and is incomplete. The sample lists millions of clones, approximately 93% occurring once. Sequences were obtained from naive CD4+ T cells from PBMCs. These receptors were collected from a man younger than 35 in good health. Some clones in this sample may be carry-over from other donors' samples. CDR3s include the opening cysteine and the closing phenylalanine or tryptophan. D genes are given only for firm matches. Size is omitted from some rows. Given values are once, few, many or a class for expanded clones.

v_call,d_call,clone_size,cdr3_length,j_call,cdr3_nt,cdr3_aa
TRBV7-9,TRBD1,NA,14,TRBJ1-2,TGTGCCAGCAGCCCGGGACAGGGCAACTATGGCTACACCTTC,CASSPGQGNYGYTF
TRBV27,NA,NA,8,TRBJ2-3,TGTGCCAGACAAGCGCAGTATTTT,CARQAQYF
TRBV20-1,NA,NA,11,TRBJ1-4,TGCAGTGCTACTCACAGTGAAAAACTGTTTTTT,CSATHSEKLFF
TRBV4-1,NA,once,14,TRBJ1-5,TGCGCCAGCAGCCGGACGGGGTACAATCAGCCCCAGCATTTT,CASSRTGYNQPQHF
TRBV7-8,TRBD1,NA,14,TRBJ1-5,TGTGCCAGCAGCTTACAGGGGGTCGATCAGCCCCAGCATTTT,CASSLQGVDQPQHF
TRBV5-1,TRBD1,NA,16,TRBJ2-1,TGCGCCAGCAGCCCAGCGCCCGGGACAGGACTCAATGAGCAGTTCTTC,CASSPAPGTGLNEQFF
TRBV29-1,NA,NA,12,TRBJ2-3,TGCAGCGTTGAATTGTTCACAGATACGCAGTATTTT,CSVELFTDTQYF
TRBV25-1,TRBD1,NA,13,TRBJ1-4,TGTGCCAGTTCCAGGGGGCGAGGTGAAAAACTGTTTTTT,CASSRGRGEKLFF
TRBV5-1,NA,NA,15,TRBJ1-2,TGCGCCAGCAGCACGGAGGGCGCAGACCTCTATGGCTACACCTTC,CASSTEGADLYGYTF
TRBV7-2,NA,NA,15,TRBJ1-1,TGTGCCAGCAGCTACAAGGTAGGACACAGGGATGAAGCTTTCTTT,CASSYKVGHRDEAFF
TRBV18,TRBD1,NA,13,TRBJ2-7,TGTGCCAGCTCACCGGGACAGGGGAACAAGCAGTACTTC,CASSPGQGNKQYF